The next 14 T cell receptor beta chains were all read from a single sample in a study of T cell repertoires in cytomegalovirus infection. The antigens of these receptors remain unknown. TCRdb recomputed calls from the reads with MiXCR, one row per CDR3 protein. The sample holds some 800,000 distinct CDR3 sequences; about 30% are singletons and the top ten take 12%. The sequences come from cultured CD8+ T cells from PBMCs, collected from culture after CMV antigen stimulation. Source of these receptors: a human donor in good health (CMV status not recorded). Some clones in this sample may be carry-over from other donors' samples.

The sample holds many counts of this clonotype. The chain employs TRBV12-3 or TRBV12-4 and TRBJ1-3, with D perhaps TRBD1 (6 bases). The CDR3 length is 16 residues. V was cut by 5 bases and J by 0 bases, with 14 bases left in between. CDR3 nucleotide sequence: TGTGCCAGCAGTGCGGGACATACGGGCTCTGGAAACACCATATATTTT. Protein product: CASSAGHTGSGNTIYF.

This clonotype has a handful of counts. This rearrangement joins TRBV4-1 to TRBJ2-5; TRBD2 agrees at 9 bases. The CDR3 spans 18 residues. The germline CDR1 and CDR2 sequences are MGHRA and YSYEKL. With 4 bases clipped from V and 1 base from J, the junction kept 13 bases outside the gene matches. The CDR3 bases are TGCGCCAGCAGCCCAGGGAGTTTAGGGCGGGGGGGCCAAGAGACCCAGTACTTC. Protein sequence: CASSPGSLGRGGQETQYF.

This chain links TRBV6-5 with TRBJ2-1; 10 bases fit TRBD1. Germline CDR1 reads MNHEY; CDR2 reads SVGAGI. With 5 bases clipped from V and 8 bases from J, the junction kept 9 bases outside the gene matches. This CDR3 has 15 amino acids. The CDR3 loop is CASSTGTGDFDEQFF. The DNA of the CDR3 is TGTGCCAGCAGTACCGGGACAGGGGATTTCGATGAGCAGTTCTTC.

This clonotype was counted at least ten times. The chain joins TRBV7-6 to TRBJ2-6, with 7 bases matching TRBD1. Germline V lookup: CDR1 SGHVS, CDR2 FNYEAQ. After removal of 1 base from V and 0 bases from J, the junction contained 6 bases not matched to a gene. There are 18 residues in the CDR3. The CDR3: CASSLGPGQSSGANVLTF. The CDR3 DNA sequence: TGTGCCAGCAGCTTAGGGCCGGGACAGAGCTCTGGGGCCAACGTCCTGACTTTC.

V and J are TRBV6-2 or TRBV6-3 and TRBJ1-2; D unresolved. The CDR3 covers 12 residues. V lost 8 bases, J lost 6 bases, and 13 bases lay in between. The germline gives CDR1 MNHEY, CDR2 SVGEGT. CDR3 nucleotides: TGTGCCAGCCGCCCCTCCCCGGATGGCTACACCTTC. This encodes CASRPSPDGYTF.

This clonotype occurred many times. The chain joins TRBV7-2 to TRBJ2-2; 13 bases map to TRBD2. Trimming at V came to 5 bases and at J to 3 bases, leaving 6 bases not matched to a gene. Germline CDR1 and CDR2: SGHTA and FQGNSA. The CDR3 runs to 17 residues. CDR3 DNA sequence: TGTGCCAGCAGCCCTCCGGGACTAGCGGGGCACACCGGGGAGCTGTTTTTT. It specifies CASSPPGLAGHTGELFF.

The chain joins TRBV6-2 or TRBV6-3 to TRBJ1-1; D not certain. This CDR3 spans 16 amino acids. The V end was cut by 5 bases, the J end by 2 bases, with 18 bases between. Looked up from germline, CDR1 is MNHEY and CDR2 is SVGEGT. The CDR3 DNA is TGTGCCAGCAGTCCGCTTGTTGGAAACAGAAACACTGAAGCTTTCTTT. This gives the protein CASSPLVGNRNTEAFF.

This clonotype has a count of ten or more. V usage is TRBV7-6 and J usage is TRBJ2-1, with D possibly being TRBD2 (5 bases). The CDR3 has 12 amino acids. Trimming removed 5 bases from V and 6 bases from J, with 8 bases in between. Germline-derived CDR1 and CDR2 are SGHVS and FNYEAQ. CDR3 sequence (DNA): TGTGCCAGCAGCCCCGGGGTCAATGAGCAGTTCTTC. It yields the protein CASSPGVNEQFF.

This clonotype appeared a few times. The rearrangement links TRBV20-1 to TRBJ2-5, with D perhaps TRBD2 (5 bases). Germline values: CDR1 DFQATT, CDR2 SNEGSKA (reference sequence). V lost 6 bases and J lost 7, with 12 bases in between. The CDR3 has 11 residues. DNA for the CDR3: TGCAGTGCCCTCACCCGGGGGACCCAGTACTTC. This encodes CSALTRGTQYF.

CDR3 coding DNA: TGTGCCAGCAGCCCAGGGGGGACGGGCTATGGCTACACCTTC. It encodes CASSPGGTGYGYTF. V is TRBV4-2 and J is TRBJ1-2; 7 bases match TRBD1. The CDR3 has 14 amino acids. Germline V gives CDR1 LGHNA, CDR2 YNFKEQ. The ends lost 4 bases at V and 4 bases at J; junction bases unmatched: 6.

This clonotype was found a few times. The V gene is TRBV7-8, the J gene TRBJ1-5; possible D gene TRBD1, 6 bases. The V gene lost 5 bases and the J gene lost 0 bases, with 17 bases spanning the gap. Germline values: CDR1 SGHVS, CDR2 FQNEAQ. CDR3 length: 17 residues. CDR3 coding DNA: TGTGCCAGCAGCCATCGCCAGGGGCGCGATAGCAATCAGCCCCAGCATTTT. It translates to CASSHRQGRDSNQPQHF.

The genes are TRBV7-9 and TRBJ2-1, with D maybe TRBD2 (6 bases). The CDR3 consists of 15 residues. The V gene's germline CDR1 is SEHNR and CDR2 FQNEAQ (reference sequence). Deletions cut 5 bases from V and 0 bases from J, with 11 bases between. The CDR3 sequence: CASSRETDSYNEQFF. In nucleotides, the CDR3 is TGTGCCAGCAGCCGGGAGACTGACTCCTACAATGAGCAGTTCTTC.

This rearrangement joins TRBV11-3 to TRBJ2-3; 14 nucleotides align to TRBD2. The CDR3 has 17 amino acids. Germline values: CDR1 SGHNT, CDR2 YENEEA. Trimming took 5 bases from V and 4 from J; bases not matched to a gene: 8. Here the CDR3 DNA reads TGTGCCAGCAGCCCCCGACTAGCGGGGGGGATAGCAGATACGCAGTATTTT. It encodes CASSPRLAGGIADTQYF.

The J gene is TRBJ2-7, the V gene TRBV7-9; unclear D gene. This CDR3 has 14 residues. V lost 5 bases and J lost 4, with 15 bases in between. The germline gives CDR1 SEHNR, CDR2 FQNEAQ (reference sequence). The chain's CDR3 is CASSRRLGEYEQYF. The CDR3 DNA is TGTGCCAGCAGCCGCAGGTTAGGAGAATACGAGCAGTACTTC.